Below are 13 T cell receptor beta chains sequenced from a single sample in a study of blood T cell repertoires in COVID-19. Data came from immunoSEQ multiplex PCR; TCRdb stores just in-frame clones and leaves some out. The sample includes 240,000 or so clones, approximately 86% seen only once; the top ten take around 3.3%. Sequenced input: PBMCs or T cells enriched from blood (not recorded which). These receptors were obtained from a middle-aged woman with acute COVID-19.

CDR3 coding DNA: TGTGCCAGCAGCCAAGCCCGGGGATTTACCTACGAGCAGTACTTC. Protein sequence: CASSQARGFTYEQYF. V and J are TRBV3-1 (or the pseudogene TRBV3-2) and TRBJ2-7, with TRBD2 as a possible D gene (5 bases). This CDR3 contains 15 residues. In germline, CDR1 is LGHDT, CDR2 YNNKEL (reference sequence). Trimming cost V 1 base and J 2 bases, with 12 bases left between them.

The chain recombines TRBV29-1 with TRBJ2-7; 7 bases are a match to TRBD1. This CDR3 comprises 13 residues. Trimming at V came to 3 bases and at J to 2 bases, leaving 4 bases not matched to a gene. CDR1 is SQVTM and CDR2 is ANQGSEA in the germline V gene. Here the CDR3 reads CSVERTGTYEQYF. CDR3 in DNA: TGCAGCGTTGAGAGGACAGGAACCTACGAGCAGTACTTC.

The chain combines TRBV5-4 with TRBJ2-5; TRBD2 agrees at 9 bases. From germline, CDR1 is SGHNT and CDR2 YYREEE (reference sequence). This CDR3 comprises 15 residues. The trim removed 3 bases at V and 2 bases at J, leaving 5 bases unmatched. The CDR3 nucleotides read TGTGCCAGCAGCTACCCGACTAGCGGACAAGAGACCCAGTACTTC. It translates to CASSYPTSGQETQYF.

The J gene is TRBJ2-1, the V gene TRBV7-3; 7 nucleotides match TRBD2. Germline CDR1 is SGHTA and CDR2 is FQGTGA. V was clipped by 5 bases and J by 8 bases; unmatched bases: 6. The CDR3 extends over 13 amino acids. The CDR3 DNA follows: TGTGCCAGCAGCCCAGGCCGGGGGGATGAGCAGTTCTTC. Amino acid sequence: CASSPGRGDEQFF.

This sequence joins TRBV3-1 (or the pseudogene TRBV3-2) and TRBJ2-7; 12 positions match TRBD2. V was pared by 4 bases and J by 3 bases, with 4 bases of the junction left unmatched. The CDR3 sequence is 15 residues long. Germline assignment: CDR1 LGHDT and CDR2 YNNKEL (reference sequence). The CDR3 spells CASSPKLAGGYEQYF. The CDR3, as DNA: TGTGCCAGCAGCCCCAAACTAGCGGGGGGCTACGAGCAGTACTTC.

Turning to this clone: One end of the junction does not line up with germline, which may come from a read error. The gene calls are TRBV7-7 and TRBJ2-5, with 10 positions matching TRBD2. The germline CDR1 and CDR2 sequences are SSHAT and FNYEAQ (reference sequence). This CDR3 region has 15 residues. The CDR3 spells CASSRTSGNQETQYF. CDR3 bases: TGTGCTAGCAGTCGAACTAGCGGGAACCAAGAGACCCAGTACTTC.

The chain combines TRBV3-1 (or the pseudogene TRBV3-2) with TRBJ2-1; 10 bases are a match to TRBD2. CDR1 is LGHDT, CDR2 YNNKEL, per germline (reference sequence). J was trimmed by 3 bases and V by 5 bases; bases with no gene match: 7. The CDR3 has 16 residues. CDR3 residues: CASSAPTSGYYNEQFF. In DNA form, the CDR3 reads TGTGCCAGCAGCGCTCCGACTAGCGGGTACTACAATGAGCAGTTCTTC.

The V call is TRBV23-1, the J call TRBJ1-5, with D possibly TRBD1 on 5 matching bases. TRBV23-1 is given ORF status, its function remaining uncertain. The CDR3 runs 15 residues. The germline V and J ends were trimmed by 3 bases and 7 bases, with 16 bases remaining between them. The CDR3, as DNA: TGCGCCAGCAGTCATAGGGGTAGGAGGGGACAGCCCCAGCATTTT. Encoded protein: CASSHRGRRGQPQHF.

This chain connects TRBV6-5 to TRBJ1-3, with 8 bases that match TRBD1. Trimming at V came to 5 bases and at J to 0 bases, leaving 3 bases not matched to a gene. Germline lookup yields CDR1 MNHEY and CDR2 SVGAGI. This CDR3 is built from 15 residues. CDR3 DNA sequence: TGTGCCAGCAGTCCGGGACAGGTCTCTGGAAACACCATATATTTT. It specifies CASSPGQVSGNTIYF.

This sequence joins TRBV2 and TRBJ2-7, with 10 bases aligning to TRBD2. The CDR3 runs to 15 residues. Per germline, CDR1 SNHLY and CDR2 FYNNEI. The junction had 7 bases not matched to a gene; V was cut back by 5 bases and J by 3 bases. Here the CDR3 DNA reads TGTGCCAGCAGTCCTCGGACTAGCGGATACTACGAGCAGTACTTC. As protein: CASSPRTSGYYEQYF. Full variable domain (outside the CDR3, taken from reference TRBV2 and TRBJ2-7): EPEVTQTPSHQVTQMGQEVILRCVPISNHLYFYWYRQILGQKVEFLVSFYNNEISEKSEIFDDQFSVERPDGSNFTLKIRSTKLEDSAMYFCASSPRTSGYYEQYFGPGTRLTVT.

This sequence joins TRBV14 and TRBJ2-7; a possible D gene is TRBD2 (5 bases). The germline gives CDR1 SGHDN, CDR2 FVKESK. Trimming took 1 base from V and 7 from J, leaving 11 bases between them. CDR3 length: 13 residues. CDR3: CASSQGLTGEQYF. The CDR3 DNA reads as TGTGCCAGCAGCCAAGGACTCACGGGGGAGCAGTACTTC.

The chain joins TRBV10-3 to TRBJ2-7; weak D call: TRBD2 (6 bases). The CDR3 has 13 amino acids. The V end lost 11 bases, the J end lost 0 bases, and 14 bases lay between the germline ends. Germline CDR1 ENHRY, CDR2 SYGVKD. In DNA, the CDR3 is TGTGCCGTAGCTCTCGGGAGCTCCTACGAGCAGTACTTC. It codes for CAVALGSSYEQYF.

The rearrangement links TRBV2 to TRBJ1-5; no clear D. Germline V gene lookup returns CDR1 SNHLY and CDR2 FYNNEI. The V end lost 6 bases, the J end lost 0 bases, and 9 bases lay between the germline ends. This CDR3 is 14 amino acids long. The CDR3 bases are TGTGCCAGCAGACGGGATTATAGCAATCAGCCCCAGCATTTT. Encoded protein: CASRRDYSNQPQHF. The full variable domain, completed using reference TRBV2 and TRBJ1-5, is EPEVTQTPSHQVTQMGQEVILRCVPISNHLYFYWYRQILGQKVEFLVSFYNNEISEKSEIFDDQFSVERPDGSNFTLKIRSTKLEDSAMYFCASRRDYSNQPQHFGDGTRLSIL.